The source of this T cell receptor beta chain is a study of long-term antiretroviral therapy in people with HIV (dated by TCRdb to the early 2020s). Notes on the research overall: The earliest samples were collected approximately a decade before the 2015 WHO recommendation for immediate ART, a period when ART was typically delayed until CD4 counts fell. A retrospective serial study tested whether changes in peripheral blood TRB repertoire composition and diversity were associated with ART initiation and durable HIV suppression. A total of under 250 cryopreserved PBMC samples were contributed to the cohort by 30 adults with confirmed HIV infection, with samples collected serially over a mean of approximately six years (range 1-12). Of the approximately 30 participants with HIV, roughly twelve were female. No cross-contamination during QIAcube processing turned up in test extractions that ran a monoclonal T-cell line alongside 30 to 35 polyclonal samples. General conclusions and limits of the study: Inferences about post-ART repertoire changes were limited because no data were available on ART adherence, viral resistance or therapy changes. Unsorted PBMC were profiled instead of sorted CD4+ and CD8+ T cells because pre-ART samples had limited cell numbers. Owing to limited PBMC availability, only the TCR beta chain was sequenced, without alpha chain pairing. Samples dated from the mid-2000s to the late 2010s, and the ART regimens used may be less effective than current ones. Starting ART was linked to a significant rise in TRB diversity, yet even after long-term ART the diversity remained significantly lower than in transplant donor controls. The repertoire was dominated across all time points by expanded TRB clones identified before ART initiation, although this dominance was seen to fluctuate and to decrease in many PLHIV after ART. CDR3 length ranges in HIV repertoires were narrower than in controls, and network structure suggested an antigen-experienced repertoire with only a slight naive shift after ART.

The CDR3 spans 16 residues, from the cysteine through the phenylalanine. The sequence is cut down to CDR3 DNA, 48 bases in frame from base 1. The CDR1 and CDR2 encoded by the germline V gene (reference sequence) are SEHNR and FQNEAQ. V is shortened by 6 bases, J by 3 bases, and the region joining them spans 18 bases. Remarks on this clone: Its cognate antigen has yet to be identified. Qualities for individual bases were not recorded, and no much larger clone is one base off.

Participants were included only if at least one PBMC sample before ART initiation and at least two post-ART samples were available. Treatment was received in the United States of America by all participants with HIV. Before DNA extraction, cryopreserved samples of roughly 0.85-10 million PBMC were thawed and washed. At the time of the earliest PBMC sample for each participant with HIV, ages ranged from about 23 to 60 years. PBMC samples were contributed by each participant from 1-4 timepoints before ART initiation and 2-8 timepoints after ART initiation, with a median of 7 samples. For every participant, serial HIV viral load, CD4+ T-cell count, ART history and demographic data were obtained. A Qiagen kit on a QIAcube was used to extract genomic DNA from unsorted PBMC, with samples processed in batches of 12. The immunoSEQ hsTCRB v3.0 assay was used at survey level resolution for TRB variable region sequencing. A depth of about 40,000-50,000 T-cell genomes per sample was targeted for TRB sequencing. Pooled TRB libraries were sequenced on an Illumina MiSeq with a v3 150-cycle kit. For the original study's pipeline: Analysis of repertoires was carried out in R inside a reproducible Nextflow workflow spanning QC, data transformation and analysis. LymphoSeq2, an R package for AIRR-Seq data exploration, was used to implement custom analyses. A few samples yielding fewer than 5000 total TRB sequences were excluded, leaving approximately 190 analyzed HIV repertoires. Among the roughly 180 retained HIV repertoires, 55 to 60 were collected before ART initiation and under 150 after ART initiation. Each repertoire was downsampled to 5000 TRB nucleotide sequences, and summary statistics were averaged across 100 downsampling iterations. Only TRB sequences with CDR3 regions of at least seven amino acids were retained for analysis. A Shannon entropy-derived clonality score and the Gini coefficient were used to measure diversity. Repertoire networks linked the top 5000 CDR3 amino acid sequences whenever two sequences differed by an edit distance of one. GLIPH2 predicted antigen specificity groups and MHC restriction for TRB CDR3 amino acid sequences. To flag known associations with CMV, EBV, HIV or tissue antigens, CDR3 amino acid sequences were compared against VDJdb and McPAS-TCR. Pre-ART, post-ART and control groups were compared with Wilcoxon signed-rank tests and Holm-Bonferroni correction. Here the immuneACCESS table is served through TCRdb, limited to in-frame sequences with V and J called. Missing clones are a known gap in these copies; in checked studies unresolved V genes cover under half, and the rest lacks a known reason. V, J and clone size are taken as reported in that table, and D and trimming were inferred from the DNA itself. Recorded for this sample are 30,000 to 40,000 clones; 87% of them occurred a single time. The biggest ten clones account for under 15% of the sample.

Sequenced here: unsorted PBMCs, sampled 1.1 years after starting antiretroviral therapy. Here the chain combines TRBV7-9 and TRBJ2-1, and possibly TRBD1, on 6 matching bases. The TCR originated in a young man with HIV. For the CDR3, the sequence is CASRQIDRTFYNEQFF. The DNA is TGTGCCAGCAGGCAAATAGACAGGACATTCTACAATGAGCAGTTCTTC.